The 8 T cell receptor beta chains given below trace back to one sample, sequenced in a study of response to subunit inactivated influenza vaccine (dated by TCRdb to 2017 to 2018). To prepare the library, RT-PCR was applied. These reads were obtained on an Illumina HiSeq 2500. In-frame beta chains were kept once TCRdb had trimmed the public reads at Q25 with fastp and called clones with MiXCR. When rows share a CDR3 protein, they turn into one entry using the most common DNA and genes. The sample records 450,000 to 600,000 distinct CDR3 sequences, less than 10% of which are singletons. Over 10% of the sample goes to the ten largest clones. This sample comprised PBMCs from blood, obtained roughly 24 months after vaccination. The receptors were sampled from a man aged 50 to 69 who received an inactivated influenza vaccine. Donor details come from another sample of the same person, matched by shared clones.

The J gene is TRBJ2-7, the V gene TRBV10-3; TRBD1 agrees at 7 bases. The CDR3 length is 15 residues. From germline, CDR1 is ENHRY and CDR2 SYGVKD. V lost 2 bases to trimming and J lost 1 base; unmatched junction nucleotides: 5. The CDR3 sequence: CAISETPGQSYEQYF. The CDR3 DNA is TGTGCCATCAGTGAGACGCCGGGACAGTCCTACGAGCAGTACTTC.

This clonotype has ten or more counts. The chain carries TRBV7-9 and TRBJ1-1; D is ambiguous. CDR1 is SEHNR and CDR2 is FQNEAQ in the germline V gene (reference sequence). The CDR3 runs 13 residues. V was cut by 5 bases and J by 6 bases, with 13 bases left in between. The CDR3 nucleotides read TGTGCCAGCAGCGCCTCCCCCCAGGCTGAAGCTTTCTTT. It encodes CASSASPQAEAFF. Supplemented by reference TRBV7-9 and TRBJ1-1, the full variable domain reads DTGVSQNPRHKITKRGQNVTFRCDPISEHNRLYWYRQTLGQGPEFLTYFQNEAQLEKSRLLSDRFSAERPKGSFSTLEIQRTEQGDSAMYLCASSASPQAEAFFGQGTRLTVV.

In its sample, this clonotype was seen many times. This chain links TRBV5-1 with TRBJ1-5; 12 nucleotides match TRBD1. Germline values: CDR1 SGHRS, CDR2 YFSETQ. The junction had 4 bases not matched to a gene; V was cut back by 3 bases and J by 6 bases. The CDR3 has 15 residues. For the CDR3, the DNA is TGCGCCAGCAGCTCGGGACAGGGGGCTGGTCAGCCCCAGCATTTT. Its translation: CASSSGQGAGQPQHF.

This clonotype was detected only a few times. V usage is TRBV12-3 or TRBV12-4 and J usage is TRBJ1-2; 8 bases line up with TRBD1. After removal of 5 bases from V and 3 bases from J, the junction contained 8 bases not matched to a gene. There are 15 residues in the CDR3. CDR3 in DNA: TGTGCCAGCAGTCCCTACAGGGGGAGGGACTATGGCTACACCTTC. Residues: CASSPYRGRDYGYTF.

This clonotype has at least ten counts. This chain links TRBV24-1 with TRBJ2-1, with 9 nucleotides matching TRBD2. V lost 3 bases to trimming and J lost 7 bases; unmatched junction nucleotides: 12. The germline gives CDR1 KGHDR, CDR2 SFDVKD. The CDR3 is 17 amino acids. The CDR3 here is CATSDPSPGLATNEQFF. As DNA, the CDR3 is TGTGCCACCAGTGATCCCTCACCGGGACTAGCAACAAATGAGCAGTTCTTC.

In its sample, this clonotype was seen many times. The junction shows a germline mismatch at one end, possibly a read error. CDR3 loop: CASSLSGANTGELFF. CDR3 bases: TGTGCCAGCAGCCTTAGCGGGGCGAACACCGGGGAGCTGTTTTTT. The chain couples TRBV5-1 to TRBJ2-2; TRBD2 matches at 8 bases. Germline V gene data show CDR1 as SGHRS and CDR2 as YFSETQ. The CDR3 sequence is 15 residues long.

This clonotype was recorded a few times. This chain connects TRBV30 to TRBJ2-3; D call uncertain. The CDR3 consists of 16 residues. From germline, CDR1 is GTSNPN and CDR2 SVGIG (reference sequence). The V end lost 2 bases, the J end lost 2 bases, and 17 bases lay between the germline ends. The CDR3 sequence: CAWSLGRNPFTDTQYF. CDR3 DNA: TGTGCCTGGAGTCTTGGGCGGAACCCCTTCACAGATACGCAGTATTTT. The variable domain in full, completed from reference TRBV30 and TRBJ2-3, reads SQTIHQWPATLVQPVGSPLSLECTVEGTSNPNLYWYRQAAGRGLQLLFYSVGIGQISSEVPQNLSASRPQDRQFILSSKKLLLSDSGFYLCAWSLGRNPFTDTQYFGPGTRLTVL.

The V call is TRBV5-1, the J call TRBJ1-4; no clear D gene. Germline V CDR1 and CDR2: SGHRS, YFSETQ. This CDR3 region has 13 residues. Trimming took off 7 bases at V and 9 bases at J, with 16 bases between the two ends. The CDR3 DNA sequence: TGCGCCAGCTCAACTTCAGACGGGAAAAAACTGTTTTTT. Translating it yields CASSTSDGKKLFF.